This TCR beta chain was observed in a study of blood T cell repertoires in COVID-19. Study-wide context: Some COVID-19 samples were acute and others convalescent; all came from the United States, Italy and Spain.

This CDR3 comprises 15 residues. V lost 1 base to trimming and J lost 10 bases, with 14 bases between them. Germline lookup yields CDR1 LNHDA and CDR2 SQIVND (reference sequence). The study recruited people aged roughly 18 to 100 years across around 24 US areas. Categorization into cohorts depended on clinical history that participants reported. Within the 2 weeks before study entry, each person in the exposed group met a COVID-19 case. Generated by immunoSEQ multiplex PCR, the TCRdb table keeps only in-frame clones and is missing some. Seen here are about 240,000 clones, about 83% observed once, and the top ten hold approximately 4%.

The sample taken for sequencing was PBMCs or T cells enriched from blood (not recorded which). The clonotype originates from a woman aged 40-49 years who had been exposed to COVID-19. V and J are TRBV19 and TRBJ1-6, with D unresolved. The CDR3 nucleotides read TGTGCCAGTAGTATAGGAGCCGGGGAGGGCTCACCCCTCCACTTT. As protein: CASSIGAGEGSPLHF.